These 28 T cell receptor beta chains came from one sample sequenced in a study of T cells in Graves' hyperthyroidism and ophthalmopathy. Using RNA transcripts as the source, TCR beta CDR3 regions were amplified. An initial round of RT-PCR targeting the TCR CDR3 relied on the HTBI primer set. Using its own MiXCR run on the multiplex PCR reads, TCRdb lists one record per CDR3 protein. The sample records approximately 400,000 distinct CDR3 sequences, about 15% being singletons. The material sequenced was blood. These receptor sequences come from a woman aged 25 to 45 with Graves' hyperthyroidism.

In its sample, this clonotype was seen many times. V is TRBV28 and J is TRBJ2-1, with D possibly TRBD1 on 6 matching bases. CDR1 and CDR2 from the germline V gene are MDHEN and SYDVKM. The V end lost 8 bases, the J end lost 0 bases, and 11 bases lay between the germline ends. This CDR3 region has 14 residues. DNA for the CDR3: TGTGCCAGCTTACAGGGCAGCTCCTACAATGAGCAGTTCTTC. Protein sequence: CASLQGSSYNEQFF.

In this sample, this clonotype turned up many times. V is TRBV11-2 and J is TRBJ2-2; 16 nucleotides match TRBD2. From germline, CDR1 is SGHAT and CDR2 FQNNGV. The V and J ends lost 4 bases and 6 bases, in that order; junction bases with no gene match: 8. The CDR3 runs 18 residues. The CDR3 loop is CASSSPGLAGGWSGELFF. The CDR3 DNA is TGTGCCAGCAGCTCTCCGGGACTAGCGGGAGGGTGGTCCGGGGAGCTGTTTTTT.

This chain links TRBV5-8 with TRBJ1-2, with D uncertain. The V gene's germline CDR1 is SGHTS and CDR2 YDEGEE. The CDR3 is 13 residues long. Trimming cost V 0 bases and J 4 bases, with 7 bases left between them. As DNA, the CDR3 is TGTGCCAGCAGCTTGGTTGTAGGCTATGGCTACACCTTC. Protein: CASSLVVGYGYTF.

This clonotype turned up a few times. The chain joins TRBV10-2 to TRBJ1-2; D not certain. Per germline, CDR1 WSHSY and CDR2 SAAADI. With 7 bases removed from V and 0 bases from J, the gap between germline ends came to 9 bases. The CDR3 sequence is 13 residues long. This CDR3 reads CASTRGPNYGYTF. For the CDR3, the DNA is TGCGCCAGCACTCGGGGTCCTAACTATGGCTACACCTTC.

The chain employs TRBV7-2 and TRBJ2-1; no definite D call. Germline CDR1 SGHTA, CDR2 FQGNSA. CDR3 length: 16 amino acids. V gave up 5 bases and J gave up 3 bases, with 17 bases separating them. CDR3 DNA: TGTGCCAGCAGCCCCTCAGGTCCTCAGGTCTACAATGAGCAGTTCTTC. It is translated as CASSPSGPQVYNEQFF.

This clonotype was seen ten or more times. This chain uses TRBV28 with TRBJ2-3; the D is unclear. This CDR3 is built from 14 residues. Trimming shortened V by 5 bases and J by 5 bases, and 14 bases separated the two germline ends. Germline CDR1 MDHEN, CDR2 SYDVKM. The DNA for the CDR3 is TGTGCCAGCAGTGCCGGTGGGGTAATAGATACGCAGTATTTT. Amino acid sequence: CASSAGGVIDTQYF.

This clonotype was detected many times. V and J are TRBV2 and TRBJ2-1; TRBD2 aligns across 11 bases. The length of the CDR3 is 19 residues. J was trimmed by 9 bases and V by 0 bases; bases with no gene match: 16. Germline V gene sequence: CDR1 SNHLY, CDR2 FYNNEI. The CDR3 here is CASSEAPYGVTSGSGEQFF. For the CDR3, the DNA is TGTGCCAGCAGTGAAGCGCCCTATGGGGTTACTAGCGGGAGTGGTGAGCAGTTCTTC.

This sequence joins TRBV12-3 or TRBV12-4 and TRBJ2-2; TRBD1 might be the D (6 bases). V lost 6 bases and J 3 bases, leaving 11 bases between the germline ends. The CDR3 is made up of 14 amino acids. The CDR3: CASSRTDYTGELFF. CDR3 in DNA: TGTGCCAGCAGCAGGACAGATTACACCGGGGAGCTGTTTTTT.

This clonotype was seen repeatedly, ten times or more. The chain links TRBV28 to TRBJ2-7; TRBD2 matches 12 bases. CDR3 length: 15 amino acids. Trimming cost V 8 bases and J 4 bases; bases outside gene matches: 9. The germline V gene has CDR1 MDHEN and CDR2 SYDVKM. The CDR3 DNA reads TGTGCCAGCCTAACCGCTAGCGGGAGGGGTTACGAGCAGTACTTC. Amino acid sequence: CASLTASGRGYEQYF.

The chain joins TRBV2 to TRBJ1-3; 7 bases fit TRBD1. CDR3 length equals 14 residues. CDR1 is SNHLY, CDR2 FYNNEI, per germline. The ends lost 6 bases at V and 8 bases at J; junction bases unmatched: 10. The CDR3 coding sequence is TGTGCCAGCAGACGGGACAGATCCAGTTACACCATATATTTT. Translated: CASRRDRSSYTIYF.

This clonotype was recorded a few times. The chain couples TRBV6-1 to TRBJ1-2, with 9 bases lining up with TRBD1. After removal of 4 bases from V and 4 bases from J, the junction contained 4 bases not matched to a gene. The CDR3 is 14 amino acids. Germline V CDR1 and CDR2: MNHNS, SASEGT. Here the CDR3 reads CASSGTGAFYGYTF. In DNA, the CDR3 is TGTGCCAGCAGTGGGACAGGGGCGTTCTATGGCTACACCTTC.

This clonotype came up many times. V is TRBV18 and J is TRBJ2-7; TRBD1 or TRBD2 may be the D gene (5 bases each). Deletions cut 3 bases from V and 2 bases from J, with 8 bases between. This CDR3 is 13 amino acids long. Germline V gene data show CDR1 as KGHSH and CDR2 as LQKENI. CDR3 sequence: CASSPGAAYEQYF. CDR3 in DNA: TGTGCCAGCTCACCCGGGGCAGCCTACGAGCAGTACTTC.

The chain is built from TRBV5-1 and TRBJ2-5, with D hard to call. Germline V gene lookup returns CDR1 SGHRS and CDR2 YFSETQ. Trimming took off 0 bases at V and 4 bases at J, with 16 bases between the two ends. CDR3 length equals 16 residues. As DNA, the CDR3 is TGCGCCAGCAGCTTGGGGTCAAGCCAAAAAGGAGAGACCCAGTACTTC. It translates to CASSLGSSQKGETQYF.

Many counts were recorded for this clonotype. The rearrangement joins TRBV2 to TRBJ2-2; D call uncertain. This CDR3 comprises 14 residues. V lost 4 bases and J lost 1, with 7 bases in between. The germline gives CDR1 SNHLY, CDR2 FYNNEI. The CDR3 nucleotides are TGTGCCAGCAGTGTCGGCAAGAACACCGGGGAGCTGTTTTTT. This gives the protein CASSVGKNTGELFF.

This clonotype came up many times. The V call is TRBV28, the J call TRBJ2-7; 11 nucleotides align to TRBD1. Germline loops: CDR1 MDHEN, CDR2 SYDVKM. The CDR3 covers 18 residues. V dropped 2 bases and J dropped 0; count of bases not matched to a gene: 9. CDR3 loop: CASSLRTTGQGVSYEQYF. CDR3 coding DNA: TGTGCCAGCAGTTTAAGGACCACGGGACAGGGGGTCTCCTACGAGCAGTACTTC.

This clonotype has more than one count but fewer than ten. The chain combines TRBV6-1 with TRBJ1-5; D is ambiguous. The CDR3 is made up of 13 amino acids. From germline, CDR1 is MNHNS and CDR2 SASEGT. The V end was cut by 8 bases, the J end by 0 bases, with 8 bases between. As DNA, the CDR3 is TGTGCCAGCGACCGAACTAGCAATCAGCCCCAGCATTTT. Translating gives CASDRTSNQPQHF.

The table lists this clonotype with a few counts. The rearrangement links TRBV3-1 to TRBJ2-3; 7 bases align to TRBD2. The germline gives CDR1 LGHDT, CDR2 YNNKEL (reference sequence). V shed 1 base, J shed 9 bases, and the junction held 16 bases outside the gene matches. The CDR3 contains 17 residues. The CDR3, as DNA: TGTGCCAGCAGCCAAGTGTCTGGCGGGAGACTAGGAGTAACGCAGTATTTT. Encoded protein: CASSQVSGGRLGVTQYF.

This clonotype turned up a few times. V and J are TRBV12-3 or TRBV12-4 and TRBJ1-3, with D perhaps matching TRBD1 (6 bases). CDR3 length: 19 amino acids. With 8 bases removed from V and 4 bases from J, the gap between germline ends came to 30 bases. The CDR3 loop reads CASATRTPLGQNYGNTIYF. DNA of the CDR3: TGTGCCAGCGCTACTAGGACACCTCTAGGACAGAACTACGGAAACACCATATATTTT.

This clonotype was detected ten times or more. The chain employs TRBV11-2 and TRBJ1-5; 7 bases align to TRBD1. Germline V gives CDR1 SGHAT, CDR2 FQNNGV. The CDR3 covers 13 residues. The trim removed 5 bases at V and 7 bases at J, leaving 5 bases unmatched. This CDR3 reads CASSPDREQPQHF. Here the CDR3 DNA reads TGTGCCAGCAGCCCCGACAGGGAACAGCCCCAGCATTTT.

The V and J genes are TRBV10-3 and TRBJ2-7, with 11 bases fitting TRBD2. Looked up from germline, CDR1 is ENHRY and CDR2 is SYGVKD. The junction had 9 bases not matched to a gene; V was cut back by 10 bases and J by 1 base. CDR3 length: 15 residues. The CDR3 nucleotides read TGTGCCACAACTCCCGGGACTAGCGGTTCCTACGAGCAGTACTTC. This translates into CATTPGTSGSYEQYF.

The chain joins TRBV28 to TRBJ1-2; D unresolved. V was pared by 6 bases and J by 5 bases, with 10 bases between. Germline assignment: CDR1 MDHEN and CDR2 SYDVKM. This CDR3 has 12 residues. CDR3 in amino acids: CASSREDYGYTF. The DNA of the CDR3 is TGTGCCAGCAGCCGGGAGGATTATGGCTACACCTTC.

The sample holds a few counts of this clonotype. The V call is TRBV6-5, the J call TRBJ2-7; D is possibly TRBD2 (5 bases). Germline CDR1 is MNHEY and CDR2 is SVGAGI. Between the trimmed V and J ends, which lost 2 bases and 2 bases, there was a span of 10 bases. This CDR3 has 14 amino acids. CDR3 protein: CASSYGRAAYEQYF. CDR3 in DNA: TGTGCCAGCAGTTACGGGCGGGCCGCCTACGAGCAGTACTTC.

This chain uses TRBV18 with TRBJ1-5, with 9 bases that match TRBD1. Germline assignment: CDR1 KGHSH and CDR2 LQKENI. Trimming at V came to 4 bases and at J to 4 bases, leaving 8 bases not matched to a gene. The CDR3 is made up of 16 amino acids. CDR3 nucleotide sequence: TGTGCCAGCTCACAAGCCGGGACAGGGAATAATCAGCCCCAGCATTTT. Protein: CASSQAGTGNNQPQHF.

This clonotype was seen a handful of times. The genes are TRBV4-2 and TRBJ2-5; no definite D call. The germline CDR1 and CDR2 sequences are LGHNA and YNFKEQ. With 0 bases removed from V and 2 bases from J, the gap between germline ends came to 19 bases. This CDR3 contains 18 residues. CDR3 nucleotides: TGTGCCAGCAGCCAAGATAGTTCTTTTGCTAGGCAACAAGAGACCCAGTACTTC. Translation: CASSQDSSFARQQETQYF.

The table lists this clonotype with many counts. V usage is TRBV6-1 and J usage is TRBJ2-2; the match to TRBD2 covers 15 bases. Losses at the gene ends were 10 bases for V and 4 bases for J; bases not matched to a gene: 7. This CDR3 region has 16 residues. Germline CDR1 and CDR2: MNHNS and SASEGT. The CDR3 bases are TGTGCCACCAGCGGGGGACTAGCGGGGGGCACCGGGGAGCTGTTTTTT. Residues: CATSGGLAGGTGELFF.

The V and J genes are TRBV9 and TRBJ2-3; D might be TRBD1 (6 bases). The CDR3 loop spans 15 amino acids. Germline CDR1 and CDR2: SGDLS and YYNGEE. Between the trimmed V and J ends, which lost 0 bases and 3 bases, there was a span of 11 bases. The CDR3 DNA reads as TGTGCCAGCAGCGTAGCAGGGGACCCGACAGATACGCAGTATTTT. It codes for CASSVAGDPTDTQYF. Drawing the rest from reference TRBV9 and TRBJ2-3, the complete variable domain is DSGVTQTPKHLITATGQRVTLRCSPRSGDLSVYWYQQSLDQGLQFLIQYYNGEERAKGNILERFSAQQFPDLHSELNLSSLELGDSALYFCASSVAGDPTDTQYFGPGTRLTVL.

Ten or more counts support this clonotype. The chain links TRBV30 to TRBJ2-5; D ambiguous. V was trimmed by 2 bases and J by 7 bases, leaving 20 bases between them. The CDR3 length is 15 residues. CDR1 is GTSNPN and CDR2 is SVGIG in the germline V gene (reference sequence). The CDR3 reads CAWSSNPRRQPTQYF. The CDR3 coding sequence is TGTGCCTGGAGTTCAAACCCCAGGAGACAACCGACCCAGTACTTC.

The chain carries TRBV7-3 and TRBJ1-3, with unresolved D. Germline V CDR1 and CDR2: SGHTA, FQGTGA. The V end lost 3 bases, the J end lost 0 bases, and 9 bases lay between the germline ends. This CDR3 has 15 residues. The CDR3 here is CASSLEVPSGNTIYF. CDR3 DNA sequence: TGTGCCAGCAGCTTGGAGGTTCCCTCTGGAAACACCATATATTTT.